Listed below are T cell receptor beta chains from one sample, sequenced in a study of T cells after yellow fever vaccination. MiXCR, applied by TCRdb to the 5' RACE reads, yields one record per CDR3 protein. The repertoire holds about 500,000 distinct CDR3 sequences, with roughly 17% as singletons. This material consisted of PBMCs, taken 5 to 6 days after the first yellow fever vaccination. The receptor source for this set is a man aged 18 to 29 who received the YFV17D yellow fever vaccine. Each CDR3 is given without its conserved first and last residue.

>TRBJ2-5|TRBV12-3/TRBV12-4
VSSSKETQY
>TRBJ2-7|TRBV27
ASRQGISEQY
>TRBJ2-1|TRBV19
ASSIVPELVAEQF
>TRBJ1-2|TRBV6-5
ASSYWQTGKSYGYT
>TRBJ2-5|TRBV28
ASSFLYRGRTEETQY
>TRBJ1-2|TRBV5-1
ASSFGQGVYGYT
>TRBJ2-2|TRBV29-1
SVEVYRGTGELF
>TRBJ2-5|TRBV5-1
ASSLTLTGQGRTQY
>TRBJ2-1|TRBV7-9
ASSLVRGGATDEQF
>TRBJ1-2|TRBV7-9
ASTSRT
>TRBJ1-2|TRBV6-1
ASRRGRGNYGYT